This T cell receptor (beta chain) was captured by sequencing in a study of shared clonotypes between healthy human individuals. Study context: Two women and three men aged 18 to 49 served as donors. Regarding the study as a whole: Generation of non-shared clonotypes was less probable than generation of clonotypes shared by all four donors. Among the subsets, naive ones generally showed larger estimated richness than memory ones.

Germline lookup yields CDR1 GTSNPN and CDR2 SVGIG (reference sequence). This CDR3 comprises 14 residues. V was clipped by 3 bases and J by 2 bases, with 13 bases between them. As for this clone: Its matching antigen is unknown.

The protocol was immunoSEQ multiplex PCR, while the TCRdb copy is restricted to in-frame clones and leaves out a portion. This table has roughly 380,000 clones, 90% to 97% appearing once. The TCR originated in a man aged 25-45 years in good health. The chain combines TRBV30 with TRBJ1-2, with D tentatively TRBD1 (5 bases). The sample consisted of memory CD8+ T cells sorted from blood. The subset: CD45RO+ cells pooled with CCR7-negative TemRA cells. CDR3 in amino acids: CAWSRTWGNYGYTF. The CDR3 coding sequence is TGTGCCTGGAGCCGTACATGGGGGAACTATGGCTACACCTTC.